The source of this T cell receptor beta chain is a study of blood T cell repertoires in COVID-19. Study-level background: The study drew acute and convalescent COVID-19 samples from the United States, Italy and Spain. T cells, B-cell-depleted T cells, or PBMCs provided the cDNA or gDNA that served as material.

Seattle enrolled patients during active infection and tracked them longitudinally. In its sample, this clone was seen once. As handled by the study authors: Reference gene primer amplification gave estimated nucleated cell counts. Profiled with immunoSEQ multiplex PCR; TCRdb holds only in-frame clones, not every one. That table supplies the V and J calls and clone size; D and trimming were determined from the DNA. The sample lists about 410,000 clones, about 91% seen once, with roughly 1.5% in the top ten. V trimming: 6 bases; J trimming: 0 bases; junction bases outside the gene matches: 8. Germline V lookup: CDR1 MNHEY, CDR2 SMNVEV (reference sequence). This CDR3 region has 16 residues.

The sequence was collected from a woman between 40 and 55 years old with COVID-19, enrolled during active disease. The sequenced sample was peripheral blood. The chain uses TRBV27 and TRBJ2-1, with TRBD2 identical over 7 bases. CDR3 coding DNA: TGTGCCAGCAGGCGGGGGACGGACCCCTCCTACAATGAGCAGTTCTTC. This translates into CASRRGTDPSYNEQFF.